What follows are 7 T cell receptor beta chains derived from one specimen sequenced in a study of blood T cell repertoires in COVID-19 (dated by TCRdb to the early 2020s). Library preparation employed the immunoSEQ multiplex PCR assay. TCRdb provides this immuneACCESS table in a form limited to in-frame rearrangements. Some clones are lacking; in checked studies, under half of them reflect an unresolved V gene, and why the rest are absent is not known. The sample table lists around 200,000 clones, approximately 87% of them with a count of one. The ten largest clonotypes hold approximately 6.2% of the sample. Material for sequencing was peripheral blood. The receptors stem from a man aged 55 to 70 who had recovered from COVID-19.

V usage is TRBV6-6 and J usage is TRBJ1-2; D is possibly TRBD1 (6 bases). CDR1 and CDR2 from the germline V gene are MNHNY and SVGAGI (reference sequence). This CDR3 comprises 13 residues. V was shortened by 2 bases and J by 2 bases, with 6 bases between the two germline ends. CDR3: CASSYQGNYGYTF. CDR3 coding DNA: TGTGCCAGCAGTTACCAGGGGAACTATGGCTACACCTTC.

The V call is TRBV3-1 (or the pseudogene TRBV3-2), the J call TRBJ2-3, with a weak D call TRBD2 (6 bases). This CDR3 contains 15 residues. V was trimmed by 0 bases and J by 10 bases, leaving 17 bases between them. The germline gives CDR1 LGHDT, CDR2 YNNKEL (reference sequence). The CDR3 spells CASSQDIGAGLPQYF. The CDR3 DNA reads TGTGCCAGCAGCCAAGATATCGGGGCGGGACTTCCGCAGTATTTT.

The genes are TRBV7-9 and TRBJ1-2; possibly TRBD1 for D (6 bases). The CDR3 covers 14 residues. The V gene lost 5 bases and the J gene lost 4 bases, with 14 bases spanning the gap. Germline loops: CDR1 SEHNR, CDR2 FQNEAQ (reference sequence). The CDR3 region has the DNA TGTGCCAGCAGCCCACCCGGACAGTTCTATGGCTACACCTTC. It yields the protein CASSPPGQFYGYTF.

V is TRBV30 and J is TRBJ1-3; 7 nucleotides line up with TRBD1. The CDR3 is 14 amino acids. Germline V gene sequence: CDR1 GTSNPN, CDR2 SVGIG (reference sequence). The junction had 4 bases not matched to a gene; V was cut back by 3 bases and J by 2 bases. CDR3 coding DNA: TGTGCCTGGAGGACAGGGAACCCTGGAAACACCATATATTTT. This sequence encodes CAWRTGNPGNTIYF.

CDR3 loop: CASSTVNGNTEAFF. As DNA, the CDR3 is TGTGCCAGTAGTACGGTGAATGGGAACACTGAAGCTTTCTTT. The chain combines TRBV19 with TRBJ1-1; D remains ambiguous. V lost 4 bases to trimming and J lost 1 base, with 10 bases between them. This CDR3 is built from 14 residues. Germline lookup yields CDR1 LNHDA and CDR2 SQIVND (reference sequence).

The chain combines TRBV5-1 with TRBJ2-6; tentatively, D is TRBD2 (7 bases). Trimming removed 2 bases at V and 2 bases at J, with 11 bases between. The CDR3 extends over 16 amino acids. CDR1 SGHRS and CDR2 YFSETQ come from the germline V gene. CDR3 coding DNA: TGCGCCAGCAGCTTACAGGGAGGGACTGGGGCCAACGTCCTGACTTTC. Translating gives CASSLQGGTGANVLTF.

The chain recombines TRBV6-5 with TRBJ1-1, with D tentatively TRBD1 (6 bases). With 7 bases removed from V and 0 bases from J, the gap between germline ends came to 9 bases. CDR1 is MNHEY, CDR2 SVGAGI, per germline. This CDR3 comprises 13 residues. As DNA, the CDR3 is TGTGCCAGCACCGGACAGATGAACACTGAAGCTTTCTTT. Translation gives CASTGQMNTEAFF.